This entry concerns a single T cell receptor beta chain. Data came from immunoSEQ multiplex PCR; TCRdb stores just in-frame clones and leaves some out. The sample holds 150,000 or so clones, about 81% seen once. CDR3 length: 16 amino acids. Germline V gene data show CDR1 as WSHSY and CDR2 as SAAADI. Unmatched junction bases numbered 14, after V lost 8 bases and J lost 5 bases. This entry comes from a study of blood T cell repertoires in COVID-19. The clonotype comes from a human donor in a cohort sampled during active COVID-19. The sequenced material came from peripheral blood. V gene TRBV10-2 combines with J gene TRBJ2-5; 10 nucleotides match TRBD2. DNA for the CDR3: TGCGCCAGCGCTTTGAGCGGGGGGGCCTCCGTCGAGACCCAGTACTTC. It yields the protein CASALSGGASVETQYF.